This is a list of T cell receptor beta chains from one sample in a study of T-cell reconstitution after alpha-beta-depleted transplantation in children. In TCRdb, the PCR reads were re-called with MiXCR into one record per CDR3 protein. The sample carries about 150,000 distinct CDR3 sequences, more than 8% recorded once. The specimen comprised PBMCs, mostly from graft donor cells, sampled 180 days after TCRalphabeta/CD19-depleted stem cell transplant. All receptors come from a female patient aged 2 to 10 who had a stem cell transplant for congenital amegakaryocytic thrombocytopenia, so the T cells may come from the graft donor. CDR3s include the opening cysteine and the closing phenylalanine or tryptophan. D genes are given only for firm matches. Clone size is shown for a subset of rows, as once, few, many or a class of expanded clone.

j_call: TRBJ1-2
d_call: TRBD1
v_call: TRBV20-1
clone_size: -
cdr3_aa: CSARATTGGGYTF

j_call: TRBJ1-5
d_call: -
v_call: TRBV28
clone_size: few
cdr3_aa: CASSSTPRPQHF

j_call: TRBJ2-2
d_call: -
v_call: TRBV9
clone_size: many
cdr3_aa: CASSVGGNAGELFF

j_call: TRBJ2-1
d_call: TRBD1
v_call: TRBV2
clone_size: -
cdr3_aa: CASRRGGLGYNEQFF

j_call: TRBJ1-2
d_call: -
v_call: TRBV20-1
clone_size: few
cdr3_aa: CSARDPSENGYTF

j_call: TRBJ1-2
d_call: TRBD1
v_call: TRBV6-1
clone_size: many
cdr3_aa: CASSPPPGQGNYGYTF

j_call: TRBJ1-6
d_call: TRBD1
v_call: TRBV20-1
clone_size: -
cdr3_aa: CSARDPGQGLSYNSPLHF

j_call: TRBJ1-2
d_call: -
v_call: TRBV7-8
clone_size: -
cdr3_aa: CASSLAGTGCNGYTF

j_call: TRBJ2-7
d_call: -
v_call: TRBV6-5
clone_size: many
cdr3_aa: CASSYQDTYGYEQYF

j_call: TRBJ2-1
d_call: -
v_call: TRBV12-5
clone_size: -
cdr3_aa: CASGSTAALGSYNEQFF

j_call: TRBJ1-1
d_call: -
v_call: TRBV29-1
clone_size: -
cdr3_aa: CSVDPTKGRTEAFF

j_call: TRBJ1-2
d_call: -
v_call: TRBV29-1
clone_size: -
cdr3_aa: CSVDPRAAGNYGYTF

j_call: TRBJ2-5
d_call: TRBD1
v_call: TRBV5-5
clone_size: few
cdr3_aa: CASSPSDRVRETQYF

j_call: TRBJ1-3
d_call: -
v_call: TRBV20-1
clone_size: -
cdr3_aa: CSARRAGSGNTIYF

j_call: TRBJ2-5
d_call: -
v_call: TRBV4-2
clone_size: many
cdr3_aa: CASSQDLLLRETQYF

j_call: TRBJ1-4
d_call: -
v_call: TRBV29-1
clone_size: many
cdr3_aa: CSVDTAGGNEKLFF

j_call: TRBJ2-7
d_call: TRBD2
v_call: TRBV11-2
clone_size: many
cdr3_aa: CASSSGIFSGSSYEQYF

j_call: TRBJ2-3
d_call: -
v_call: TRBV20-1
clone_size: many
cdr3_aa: CSATVSTDTQYF

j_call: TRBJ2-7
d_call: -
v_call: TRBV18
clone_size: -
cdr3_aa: CASSRRGGPYEQYF

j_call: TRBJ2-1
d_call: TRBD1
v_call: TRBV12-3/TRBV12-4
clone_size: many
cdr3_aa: CASKGGLSYNEQFF

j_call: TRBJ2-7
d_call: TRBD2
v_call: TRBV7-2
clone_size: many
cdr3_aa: CASSLLAAYEQYF

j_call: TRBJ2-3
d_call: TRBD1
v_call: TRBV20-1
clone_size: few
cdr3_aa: CSARGFKGAITDTQYF

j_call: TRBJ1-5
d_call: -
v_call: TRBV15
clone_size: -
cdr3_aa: CATTLNQPQHF

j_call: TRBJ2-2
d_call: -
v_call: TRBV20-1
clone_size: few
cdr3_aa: CSARRKNTGELFF

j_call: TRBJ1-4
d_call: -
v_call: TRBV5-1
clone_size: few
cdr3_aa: CASSPGQREKLFF

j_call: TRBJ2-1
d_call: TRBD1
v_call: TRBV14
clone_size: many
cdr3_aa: CASRRTGRNEQFF

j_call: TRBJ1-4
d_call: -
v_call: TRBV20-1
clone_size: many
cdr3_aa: CSARDSPDEKLFF

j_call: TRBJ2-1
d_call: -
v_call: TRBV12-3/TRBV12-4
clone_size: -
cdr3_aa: CASSFSSYNEQFF

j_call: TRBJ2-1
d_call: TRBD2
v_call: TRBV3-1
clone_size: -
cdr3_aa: CASKLAGGLNEQFF

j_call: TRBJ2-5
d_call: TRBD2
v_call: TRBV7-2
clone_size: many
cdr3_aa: CASSLLFRGGSETQYF

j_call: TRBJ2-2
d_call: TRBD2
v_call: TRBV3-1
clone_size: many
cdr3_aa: CASSQQRGGLGELFF

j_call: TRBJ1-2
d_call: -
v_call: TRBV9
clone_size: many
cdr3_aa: CASRLQGSGTGYTF

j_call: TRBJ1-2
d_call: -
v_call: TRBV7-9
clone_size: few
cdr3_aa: CASSFGAGGYTF

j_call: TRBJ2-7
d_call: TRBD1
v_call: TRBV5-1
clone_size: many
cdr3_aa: CASSFLDRGGYEQYF

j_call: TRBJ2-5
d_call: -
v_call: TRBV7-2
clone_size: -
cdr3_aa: CASSLEVAAETQYF